The clone carrying this T cell receptor (beta chain) showed up many times. These data are taken from a study of neurological immune-mediated disorders. TCRdb reprocessed the 5' RACE reads with MiXCR, giving one entry per CDR3 protein. Of some 65,000 distinct CDR3 sequences listed, more than 3.5% are singletons. Germline lookup yields CDR1 SGHDT and CDR2 YYEEEE. There are 15 residues in the CDR3. Trimming stripped 4 bases from V and 0 bases from J, with 12 bases between. The rearrangement uses TRBV5-6 and TRBJ2-3, with D possibly being TRBD1 (6 bases). The sample consisted of PBMCs. This receptor was taken from a man in his fifties or sixties with multiple sclerosis. The CDR3 spells CASSGGTSSTDTQYF. CDR3 DNA: TGTGCCAGCAGCGGGGGCACTTCTAGCACAGATACGCAGTATTTT.